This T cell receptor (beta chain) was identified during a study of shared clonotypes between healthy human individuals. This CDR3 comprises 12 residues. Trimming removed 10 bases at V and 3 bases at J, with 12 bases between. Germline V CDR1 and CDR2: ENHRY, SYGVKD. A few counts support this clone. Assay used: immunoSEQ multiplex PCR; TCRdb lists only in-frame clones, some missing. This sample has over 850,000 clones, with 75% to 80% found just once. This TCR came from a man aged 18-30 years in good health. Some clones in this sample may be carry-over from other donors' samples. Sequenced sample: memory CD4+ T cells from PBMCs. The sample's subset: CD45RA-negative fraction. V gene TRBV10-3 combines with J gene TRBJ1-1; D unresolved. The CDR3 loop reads CATAGEDTEAFF. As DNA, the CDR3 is TGTGCCACCGCTGGCGAAGACACTGAAGCTTTCTTT.